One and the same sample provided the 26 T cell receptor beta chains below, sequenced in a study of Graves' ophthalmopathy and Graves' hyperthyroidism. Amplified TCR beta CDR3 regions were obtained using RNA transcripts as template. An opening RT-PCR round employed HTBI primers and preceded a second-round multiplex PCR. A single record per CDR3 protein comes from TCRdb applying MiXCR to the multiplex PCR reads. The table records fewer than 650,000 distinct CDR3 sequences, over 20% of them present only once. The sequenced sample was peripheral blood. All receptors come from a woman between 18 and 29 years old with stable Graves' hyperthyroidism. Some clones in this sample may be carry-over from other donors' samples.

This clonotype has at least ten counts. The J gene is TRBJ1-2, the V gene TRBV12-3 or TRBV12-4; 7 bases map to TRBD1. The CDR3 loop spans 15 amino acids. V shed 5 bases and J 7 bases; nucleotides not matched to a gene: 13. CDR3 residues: CASSQQRQGAFGYTF. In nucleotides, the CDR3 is TGTGCCAGCAGTCAGCAGCGACAGGGAGCCTTTGGCTACACCTTC.

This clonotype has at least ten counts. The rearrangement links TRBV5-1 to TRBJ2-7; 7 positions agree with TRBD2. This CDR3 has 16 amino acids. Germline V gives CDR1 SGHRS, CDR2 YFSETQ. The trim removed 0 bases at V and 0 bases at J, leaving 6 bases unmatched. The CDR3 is CASSLDTAGSSYEQYF. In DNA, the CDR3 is TGCGCCAGCAGCTTGGACACAGCGGGGAGCTCCTACGAGCAGTACTTC. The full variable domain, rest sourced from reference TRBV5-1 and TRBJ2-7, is KAGVTQTPRYLIKTRGQQVTLSCSPISGHRSVSWYQQTPGQGLQFLFEYFSETQRNKGNFPGRFSGRQFSNSRSEMNVSTLELGDSALYLCASSLDTAGSSYEQYFGPGTRLTVT.

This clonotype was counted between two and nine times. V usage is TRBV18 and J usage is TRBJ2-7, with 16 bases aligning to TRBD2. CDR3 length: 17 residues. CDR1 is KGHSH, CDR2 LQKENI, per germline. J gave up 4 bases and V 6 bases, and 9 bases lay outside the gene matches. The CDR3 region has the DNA TGTGCCAGCTCCCCGGGACTAGCGGGAGGGCCTAAGTACGAGCAGTACTTC. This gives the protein CASSPGLAGGPKYEQYF.

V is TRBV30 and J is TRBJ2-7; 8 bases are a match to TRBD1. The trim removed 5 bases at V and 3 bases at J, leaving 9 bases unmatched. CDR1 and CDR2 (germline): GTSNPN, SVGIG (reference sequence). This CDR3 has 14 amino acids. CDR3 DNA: TGTGCCTGGGGAGGGACAGGACGGAGCTACGAGCAGTACTTC. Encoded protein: CAWGGTGRSYEQYF.

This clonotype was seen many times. The CDR3 is CASSLGDIYEQYF. As DNA, the CDR3 is TGTGCCAGCAGCTTAGGGGACATCTACGAGCAGTACTTC. This sequence joins TRBV7-2 and TRBJ2-7, with D tentatively TRBD1 (6 bases). Germline CDR1 SGHTA, CDR2 FQGNSA. Trimming removed 1 base from V and 3 bases from J, with 7 bases in between. The CDR3 contains 13 residues.

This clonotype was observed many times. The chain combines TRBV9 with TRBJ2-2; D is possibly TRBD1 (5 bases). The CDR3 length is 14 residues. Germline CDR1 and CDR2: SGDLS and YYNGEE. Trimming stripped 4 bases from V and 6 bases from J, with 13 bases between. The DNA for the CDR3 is TGTGCCAGCAGCCAGGGAAAAGGGGCCGGGGAGCTGTTTTTT. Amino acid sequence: CASSQGKGAGELFF.

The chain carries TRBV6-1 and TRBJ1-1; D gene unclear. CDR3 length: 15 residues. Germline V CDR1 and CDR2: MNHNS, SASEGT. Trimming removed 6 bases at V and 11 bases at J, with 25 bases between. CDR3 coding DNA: TGTGCCAGCAGCTCCCCCCGCCAAGGAGGGCAAGAGGCTTTCTTT. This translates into CASSSPRQGGQEAFF.

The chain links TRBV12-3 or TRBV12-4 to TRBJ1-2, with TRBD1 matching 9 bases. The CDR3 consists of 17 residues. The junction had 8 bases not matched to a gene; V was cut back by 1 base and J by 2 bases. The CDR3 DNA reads TGTGCCAGCAGTTTAGGGGCGACAGGGGGAGCAAACTATGGCTACACCTTC. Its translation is CASSLGATGGANYGYTF.

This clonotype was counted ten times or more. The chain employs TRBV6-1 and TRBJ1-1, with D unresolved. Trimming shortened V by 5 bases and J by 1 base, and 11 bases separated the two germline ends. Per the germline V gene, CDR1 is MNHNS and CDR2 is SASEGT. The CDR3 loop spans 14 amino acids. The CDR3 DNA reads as TGTGCCAGCAGTCCCCGGGCAGGGAACACTGAAGCTTTCTTT. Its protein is CASSPRAGNTEAFF.

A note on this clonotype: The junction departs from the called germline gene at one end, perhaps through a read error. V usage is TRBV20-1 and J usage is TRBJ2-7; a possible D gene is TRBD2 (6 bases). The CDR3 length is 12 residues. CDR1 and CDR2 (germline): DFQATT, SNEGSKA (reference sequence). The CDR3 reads CSARDPGLISGF. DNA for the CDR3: TGCAGTGCTAGAGATCCCGGACTTATCAGCGGGTTC.

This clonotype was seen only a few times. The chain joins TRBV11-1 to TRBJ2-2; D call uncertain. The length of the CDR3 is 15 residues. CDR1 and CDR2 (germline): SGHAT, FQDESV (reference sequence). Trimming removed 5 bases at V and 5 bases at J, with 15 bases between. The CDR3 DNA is TGTGCCAGCAGCACCGACGGACGAGGAACCGGGGAGCTGTTTTTT. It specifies CASSTDGRGTGELFF.

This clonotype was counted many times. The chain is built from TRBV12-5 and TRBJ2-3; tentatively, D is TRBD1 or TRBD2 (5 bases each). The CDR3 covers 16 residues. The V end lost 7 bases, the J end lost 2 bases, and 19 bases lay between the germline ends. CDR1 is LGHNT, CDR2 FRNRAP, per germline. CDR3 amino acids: CASAEAGARITDTQYF. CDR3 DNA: TGTGCTAGTGCCGAAGCCGGGGCTAGAATCACAGATACGCAGTATTTT. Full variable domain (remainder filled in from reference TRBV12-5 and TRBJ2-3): DARVTQTPRHKVTEMGQEVTMRCQPILGHNTVFWYRQTMMQGLELLAYFRNRAPLDDSGMPKDRFSAEMPDATLATLKIQPSEPRDSAVYFCASAEAGARITDTQYFGPGTRLTVL.

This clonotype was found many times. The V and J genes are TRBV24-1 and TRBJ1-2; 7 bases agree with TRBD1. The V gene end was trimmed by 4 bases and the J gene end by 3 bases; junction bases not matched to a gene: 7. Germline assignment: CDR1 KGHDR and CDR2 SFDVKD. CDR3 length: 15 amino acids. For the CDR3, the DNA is TGTGCCACCAGTGACGACCGGGACAGATACTATGGCTACACCTTC. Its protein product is CATSDDRDRYYGYTF.

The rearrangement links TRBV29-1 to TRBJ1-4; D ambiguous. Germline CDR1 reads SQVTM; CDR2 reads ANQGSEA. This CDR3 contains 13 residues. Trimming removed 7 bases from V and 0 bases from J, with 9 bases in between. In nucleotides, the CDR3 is TGCAGCGCAGAGGGTCCAACTAATGAAAAACTGTTTTTT. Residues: CSAEGPTNEKLFF.

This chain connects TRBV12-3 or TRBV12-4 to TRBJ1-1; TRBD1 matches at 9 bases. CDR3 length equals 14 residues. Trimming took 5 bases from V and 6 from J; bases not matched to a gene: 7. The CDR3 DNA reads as TGTGCCAGCAGTAGACAGGGGGTAAAGGCTGAAGCTTTCTTT. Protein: CASSRQGVKAEAFF.

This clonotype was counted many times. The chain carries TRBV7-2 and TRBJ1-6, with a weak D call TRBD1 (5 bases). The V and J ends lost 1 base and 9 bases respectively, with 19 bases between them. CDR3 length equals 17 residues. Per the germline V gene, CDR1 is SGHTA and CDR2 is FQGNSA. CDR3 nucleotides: TGTGCCAGCAGCTTAGGAAGAACGGCAGGGTGGAGTTCACCCCTCCACTTT. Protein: CASSLGRTAGWSSPLHF.

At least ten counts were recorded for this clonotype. CDR3 sequence reads: CASSFTPGPLSPLHF. The CDR3 coding sequence is TGTGCCAGCAGTTTCACGCCGGGACCCTTATCCCCCCTCCACTTT. The chain carries TRBV12-3 or TRBV12-4 and TRBJ1-6, with D possibly matching TRBD1 (5 bases). Trimming took off 3 bases at V and 13 bases at J, with 19 bases between the two ends. CDR3 size: 15 residues.

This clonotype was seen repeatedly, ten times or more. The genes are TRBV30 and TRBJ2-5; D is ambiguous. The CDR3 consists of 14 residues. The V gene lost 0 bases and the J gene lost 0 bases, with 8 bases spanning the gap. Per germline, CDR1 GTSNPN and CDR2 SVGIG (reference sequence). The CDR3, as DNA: TGTGCCTGGAGTGTACGGGCATACCAAGAGACCCAGTACTTC. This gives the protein CAWSVRAYQETQYF. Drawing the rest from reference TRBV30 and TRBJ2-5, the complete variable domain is SQTIHQWPATLVQPVGSPLSLECTVEGTSNPNLYWYRQAAGRGLQLLFYSVGIGQISSEVPQNLSASRPQDRQFILSSKKLLLSDSGFYLCAWSVRAYQETQYFGPGTRLLVL.

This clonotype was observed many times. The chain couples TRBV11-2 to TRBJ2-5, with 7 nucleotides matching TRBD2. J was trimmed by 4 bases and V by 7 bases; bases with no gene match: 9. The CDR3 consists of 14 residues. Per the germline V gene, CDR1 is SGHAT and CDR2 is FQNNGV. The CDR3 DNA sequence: TGTGCCAGCACCCCGGGGGGAACGGGAGAGACCCAGTACTTC. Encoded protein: CASTPGGTGETQYF.

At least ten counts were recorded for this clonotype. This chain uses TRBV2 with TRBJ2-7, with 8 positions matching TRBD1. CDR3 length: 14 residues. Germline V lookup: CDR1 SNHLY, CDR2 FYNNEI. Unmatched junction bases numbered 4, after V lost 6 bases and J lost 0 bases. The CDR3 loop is CASRQGASSYEQYF. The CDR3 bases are TGTGCCAGCAGGCAGGGGGCTAGCTCCTACGAGCAGTACTTC.

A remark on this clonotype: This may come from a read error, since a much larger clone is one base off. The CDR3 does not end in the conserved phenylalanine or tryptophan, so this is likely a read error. The chain's CDR3 is CASSDHEQYL. For the CDR3, the DNA is TGTGCCAGCAGTGATCACGAGCAGTACTTG. The rearrangement uses TRBV28 and TRBJ2-7; D not resolved. V gave up 5 bases and J gave up 5 bases, with 4 bases separating them. Germline loops: CDR1 MDHEN, CDR2 SYDVKM. The CDR3 contains 10 residues.

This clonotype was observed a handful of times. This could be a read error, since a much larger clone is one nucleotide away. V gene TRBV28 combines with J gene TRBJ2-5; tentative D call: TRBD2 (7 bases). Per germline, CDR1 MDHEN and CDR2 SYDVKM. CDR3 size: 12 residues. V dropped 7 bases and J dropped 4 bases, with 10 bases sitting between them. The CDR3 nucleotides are TGTGCCAGCAAGGGAGGGGGAGAGACCCAGTACTTC. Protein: CASKGGGETQYF.

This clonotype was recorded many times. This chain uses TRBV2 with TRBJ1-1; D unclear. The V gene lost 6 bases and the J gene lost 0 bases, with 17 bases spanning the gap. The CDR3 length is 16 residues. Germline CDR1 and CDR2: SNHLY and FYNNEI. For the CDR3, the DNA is TGTGCCAGCAGGGGAGGGTCGGGCCTCATGAACACTGAAGCTTTCTTT. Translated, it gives CASRGGSGLMNTEAFF.

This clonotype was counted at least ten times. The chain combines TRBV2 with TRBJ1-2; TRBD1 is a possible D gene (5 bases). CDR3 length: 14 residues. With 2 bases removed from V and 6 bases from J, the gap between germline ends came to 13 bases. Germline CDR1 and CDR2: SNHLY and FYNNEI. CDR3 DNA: TGTGCCAGCAGTGAATTGCGCCAGGGTCATGGCTACACCTTC. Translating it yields CASSELRQGHGYTF.

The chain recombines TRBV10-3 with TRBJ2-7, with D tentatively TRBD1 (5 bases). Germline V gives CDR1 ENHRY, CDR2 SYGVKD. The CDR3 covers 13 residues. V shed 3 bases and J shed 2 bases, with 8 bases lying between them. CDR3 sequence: CAISEGEPYEQYF. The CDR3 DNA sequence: TGTGCCATCAGTGAAGGGGAACCCTACGAGCAGTACTTC.

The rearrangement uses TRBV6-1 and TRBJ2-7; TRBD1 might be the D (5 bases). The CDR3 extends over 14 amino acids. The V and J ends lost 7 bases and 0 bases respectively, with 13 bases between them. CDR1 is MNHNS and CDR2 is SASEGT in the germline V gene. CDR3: CASKQEPPSYEQYF. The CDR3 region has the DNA TGTGCCAGCAAACAGGAACCTCCCTCCTACGAGCAGTACTTC.